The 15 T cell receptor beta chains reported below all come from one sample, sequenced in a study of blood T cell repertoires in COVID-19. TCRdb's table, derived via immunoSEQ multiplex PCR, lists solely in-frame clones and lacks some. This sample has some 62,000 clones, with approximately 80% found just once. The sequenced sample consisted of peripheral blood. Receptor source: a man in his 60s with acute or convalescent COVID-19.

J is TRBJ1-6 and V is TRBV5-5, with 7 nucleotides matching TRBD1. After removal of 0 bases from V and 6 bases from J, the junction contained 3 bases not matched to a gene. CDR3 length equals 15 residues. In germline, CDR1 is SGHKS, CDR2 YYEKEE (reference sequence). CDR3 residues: CASSLGGTANSPLHF. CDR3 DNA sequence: TGTGCCAGCAGCTTGGGAGGGACAGCTAATTCACCCCTCCACTTT.

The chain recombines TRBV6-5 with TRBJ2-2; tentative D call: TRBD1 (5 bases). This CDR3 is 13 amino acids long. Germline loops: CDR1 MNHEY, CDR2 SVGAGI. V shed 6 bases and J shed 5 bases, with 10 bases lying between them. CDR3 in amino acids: CASSIDSTGELFF. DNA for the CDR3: TGTGCCAGCAGCATTGACAGTACCGGGGAGCTGTTTTTT.

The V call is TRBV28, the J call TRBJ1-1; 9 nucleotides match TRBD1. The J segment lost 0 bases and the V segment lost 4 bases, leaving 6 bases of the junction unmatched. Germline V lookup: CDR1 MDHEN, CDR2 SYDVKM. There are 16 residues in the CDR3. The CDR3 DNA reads TGTGCCAGCAGTTCCCCCCGACAGGGGGTGAACACTGAAGCTTTCTTT. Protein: CASSSPRQGVNTEAFF.

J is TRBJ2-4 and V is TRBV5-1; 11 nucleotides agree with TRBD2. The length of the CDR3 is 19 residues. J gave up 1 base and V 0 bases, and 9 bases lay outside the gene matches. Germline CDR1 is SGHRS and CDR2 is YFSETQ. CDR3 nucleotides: TGCGCCAGCAGCTTGGGGAGAGGGACTAGCGGCATGGCCAAAAACATTCAGTACTTC. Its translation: CASSLGRGTSGMAKNIQYF.

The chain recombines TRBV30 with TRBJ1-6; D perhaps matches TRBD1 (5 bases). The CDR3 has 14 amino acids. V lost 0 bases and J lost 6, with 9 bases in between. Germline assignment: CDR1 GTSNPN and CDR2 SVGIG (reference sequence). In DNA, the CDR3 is TGTGCCTGGAGTGTATGGGGGGGTAATTCACCCCTCCACTTT. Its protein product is CAWSVWGGNSPLHF.

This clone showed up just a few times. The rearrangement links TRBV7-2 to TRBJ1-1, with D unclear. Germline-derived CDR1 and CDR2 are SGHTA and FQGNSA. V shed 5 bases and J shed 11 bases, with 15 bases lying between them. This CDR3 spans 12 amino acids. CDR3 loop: CASSRRSDVAFF. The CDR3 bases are TGTGCCAGCAGCCGACGAAGCGACGTGGCTTTCTTT.

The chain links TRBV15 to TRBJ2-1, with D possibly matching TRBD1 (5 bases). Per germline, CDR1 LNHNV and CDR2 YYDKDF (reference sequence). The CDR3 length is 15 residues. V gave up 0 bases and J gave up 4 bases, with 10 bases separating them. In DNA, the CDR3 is TGTGCCACCAGCAGAGATAAAGGGGCTTACAATGAGCAGTTCTTC. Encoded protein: CATSRDKGAYNEQFF.

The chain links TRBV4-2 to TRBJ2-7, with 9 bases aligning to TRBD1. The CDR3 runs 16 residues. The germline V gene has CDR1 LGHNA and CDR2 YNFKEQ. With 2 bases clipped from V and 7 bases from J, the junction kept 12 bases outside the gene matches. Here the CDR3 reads CASSQPEGQGVWEQYF. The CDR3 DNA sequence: TGTGCCAGCAGCCAACCCGAGGGACAGGGTGTGTGGGAGCAGTACTTC.

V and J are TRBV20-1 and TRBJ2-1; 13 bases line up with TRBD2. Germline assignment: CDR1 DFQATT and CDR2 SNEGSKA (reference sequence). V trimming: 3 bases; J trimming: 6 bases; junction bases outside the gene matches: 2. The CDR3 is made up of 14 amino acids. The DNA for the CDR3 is TGCAGTGCTAGTGGGACTAGCGGGATCAATGAGCAGTTCTTC. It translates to CSASGTSGINEQFF.

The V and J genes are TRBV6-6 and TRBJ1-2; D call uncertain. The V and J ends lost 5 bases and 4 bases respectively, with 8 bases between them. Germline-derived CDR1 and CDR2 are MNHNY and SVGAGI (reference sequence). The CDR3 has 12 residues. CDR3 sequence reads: CASSATVYGYTF. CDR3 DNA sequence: TGTGCCAGCAGTGCGACTGTCTATGGCTACACCTTC.

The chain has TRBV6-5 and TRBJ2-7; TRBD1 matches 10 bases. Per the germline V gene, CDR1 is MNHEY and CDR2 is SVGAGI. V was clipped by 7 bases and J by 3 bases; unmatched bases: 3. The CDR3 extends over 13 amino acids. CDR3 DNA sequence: TGTGCCAGCAAGAGGACAGGGGGCTACGAGCAGTACTTC. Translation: CASKRTGGYEQYF.

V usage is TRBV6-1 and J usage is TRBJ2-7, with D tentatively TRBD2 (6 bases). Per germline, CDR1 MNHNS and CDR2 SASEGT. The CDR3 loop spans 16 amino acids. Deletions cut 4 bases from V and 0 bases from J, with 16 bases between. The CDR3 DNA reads TGTGCCAGCAGTGGGAGACTAGTAGGTATCTCCTACGAGCAGTACTTC. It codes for CASSGRLVGISYEQYF.

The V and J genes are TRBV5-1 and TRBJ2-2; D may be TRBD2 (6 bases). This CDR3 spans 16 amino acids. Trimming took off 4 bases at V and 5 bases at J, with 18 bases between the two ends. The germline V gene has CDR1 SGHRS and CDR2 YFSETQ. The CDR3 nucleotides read TGCGCCAGCAGCGCCTTCCCGGGAGTAGGAACCGGGGAGCTGTTTTTT. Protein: CASSAFPGVGTGELFF.

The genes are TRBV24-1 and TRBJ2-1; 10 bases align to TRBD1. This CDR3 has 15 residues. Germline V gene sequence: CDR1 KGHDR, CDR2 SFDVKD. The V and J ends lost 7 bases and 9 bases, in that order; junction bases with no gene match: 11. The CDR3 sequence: CATRSTGGEHSEQFF. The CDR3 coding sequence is TGTGCCACCAGATCGACAGGGGGCGAACACAGTGAGCAGTTCTTC.

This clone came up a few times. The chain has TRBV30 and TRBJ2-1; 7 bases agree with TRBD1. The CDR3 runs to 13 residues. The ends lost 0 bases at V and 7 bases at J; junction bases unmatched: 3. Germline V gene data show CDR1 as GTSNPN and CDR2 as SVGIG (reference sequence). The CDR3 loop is CAWSVMTGNEQFF. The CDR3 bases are TGTGCCTGGAGTGTGATGACAGGGAATGAGCAGTTCTTC.